This T cell receptor (beta chain) derives from a study of STAT3 mutations in large granular lymphocyte leukemia. Study findings and constraints: Every T-LGLL patient had at least one immunodominant TCRbeta clonotype.

The germline CDR1 and CDR2 sequences are MNHEY and SVGAGI. CDR3 length: 14 amino acids. Trimming took off 4 bases at V and 1 base at J, with 10 bases between the two ends. This clone was recorded only once. Its target is not known. Produced via immunoSEQ multiplex PCR; TCRdb's table is partial and in-frame only. The sample records about 34,000 clones, roughly 86% being singletons. The origin of this receptor is a man aged 60-69 years with T-cell large granular lymphocyte leukemia. Some clones in this sample may be carry-over from other donors' samples. The sample comprised peripheral blood mononuclear cells. The rearrangement uses TRBV6-5 and TRBJ1-1; D unresolved. This CDR3 reads CASSLQRPNTEAFF. CDR3 nucleotide sequence: TGTGCCAGCAGTTTGCAGAGACCGAACACTGAAGCTTTCTTT.